This is a list of T cell receptor beta chains from one sample in a study of tumor and adjacent non-tumor tissue in lung cancer. TCRdb fed the multiplex PCR reads into MiXCR, producing one record per CDR3 protein. The table lists over 110,000 distinct CDR3 sequences, around 61% of them singletons. Sequenced: lung tumor tissue. All receptors derive from a man in his 60s with small cell lung cancer. CDR3s include the opening cysteine and the closing phenylalanine or tryptophan. Fields, in order: V gene, D gene, J gene, clone size, CDR3 DNA, CDR3 protein. A D gene is named only where the DNA matches it firmly. A clone size is listed for some rows: how often the clone was seen (once, few, many), or a class if it is expanded.

TRBV6-5	TRBD1	TRBJ1-1	once	TGTGCCAGCAGTACTGGACAGGGAGCCACTGAAGCTTTCTTT	CASSTGQGATEAFF
TRBV5-4	-	TRBJ1-4	many	TGTGCCAGCAGCCGCCAAGGGGGGGAAAAACTGTTTTTT	CASSRQGGEKLFF
TRBV20-1	-	TRBJ1-6	-	TGCAGTGCTAGAGATAAACAGGCGAATTCACCCCTCCACTTT	CSARDKQANSPLHF
TRBV28	TRBD1	TRBJ1-5	few	TGTGCCAGCAGCTCCCCCGGACAGGGCTCGAATCAGCCCCAGCATTTT	CASSSPGQGSNQPQHF
TRBV6-6	TRBD2	TRBJ2-2	-	TGTGCCAGCAGTCGGACTAGCGGGGTAAACGCCGAGGAGCTGTTTTTT	CASSRTSGVNAEELFF
TRBV12-3/TRBV12-4	-	TRBJ1-2	many	TGTGCCAGCAGCTGGAGACAGGAAGGAGATGGCTACACCTTC	CASSWRQEGDGYTF
TRBV4-2	-	TRBJ2-7	-	TGTGCCAGCAGCCAGGTGGAAAGAGACTCCTACGAGCAGTACTTC	CASSQVERDSYEQYF
TRBV12-3/TRBV12-4	-	TRBJ2-6	-	TGTGCCAGCAGCTCCACTGGTCACTCTGGGGCCAACGTCCTGACTTTC	CASSSTGHSGANVLTF
TRBV29-1	TRBD2	TRBJ2-3	many	TGCACCGTAGAGGCGGGAGGGGCAGATACGCAGTATTTT	CTVEAGGADTQYF
TRBV11-2	-	TRBJ2-1	many	TGTGCCAGCAGCCAACTTGGCGATGAGCAGTTCTTC	CASSQLGDEQFF
TRBV10-2	-	TRBJ1-2	few	TGCGCCAGCAGTGATTCAGGGTATAGCTCCAACTATGGCTACACCTTC	CASSDSGYSSNYGYTF
TRBV29-1	TRBD2	TRBJ2-3	-	TGCAGCGTTGACGGGGGGACAGATACGCAGTATTTT	CSVDGGTDTQYF
TRBV29-1	TRBD1	TRBJ1-2	-	TGCAGCGTTGCCGGGACAGGGGCCATCTATGGCTACACCTTC	CSVAGTGAIYGYTF
TRBV11-2	TRBD1	TRBJ1-2	-	TGTGCCAGCGGCTCCGACAGGGGATATGGCTACACCTTC	CASGSDRGYGYTF
TRBV29-1	-	TRBJ1-1	-	TGCAGCGTCCGCTCACGAGGTGGGGTGGTTCCTGCTGAAGCTTTCTTT	CSVRSRGGVVPAEAFF
TRBV20-1	-	TRBJ2-3	-	TGCAGCCCTCGAAGCGGCACAGATACGCAGTATTTT	CSPRSGTDTQYF
TRBV12-3/TRBV12-4	-	TRBJ1-1	-	TGTGCCAGCAGTTTTGGTATCCACACTGACGCTTTCTTT	CASSFGIHTDAFF
TRBV12-3/TRBV12-4	-	TRBJ2-1	-	TGTGCCAGCAGTGAGAAGGGGGAGGTTGATGAGCAGTTCTTC	CASSEKGEVDEQFF
TRBV6-5	TRBD2	TRBJ2-1	-	TGTGCCATCAGTTATTCGGAGGCGGGAGGGCTCCATGAGCAGTTCTTC	CAISYSEAGGLHEQFF
TRBV5-4	-	TRBJ1-1	-	TGTGCCAGCAGCTTAAAGGGAGAGACTGAAGCTTTCTTT	CASSLKGETEAFF
TRBV12-3/TRBV12-4	-	TRBJ2-3	-	TGTGCCAGCAGTTTGGTAGATACGCAGTATTTT	CASSLVDTQYF
TRBV6-7	TRBD2	TRBJ2-1	-	TGTGCCGGGGGGACTAGCGGGACCGAGCAGTTCTTC	CAGGTSGTEQFF
TRBV5-1	TRBD2	TRBJ2-3	-	TGCGCCAACAGCGGGGGACTAGCGGGAGTCACCGTAGATACGCAGTATTTT	CANSGGLAGVTVDTQYF
TRBV11-2	-	TRBJ1-1	-	TGTGCCAGCAGGCCCGCCGCTATGAACACTGAAGCTTTTTTT	CASRPAAMNTEAFF
TRBV30	TRBD2	TRBJ2-1	-	TGTGCCTGGAGAAATCTGAGAGGAGGCGGGAGTGGCTACAATGAGCAGTTCTTC	CAWRNLRGGGSGYNEQFF
TRBV6-1	TRBD1	TRBJ2-7	-	TGTGCCGGCGGAGGTCAGACAGGGACCCCCTACGAGCAGTACTTC	CAGGGQTGTPYEQYF
TRBV11-2	-	TRBJ2-3	-	TGTGCCAGCAGTTTATCTTACAGGACCACAGATACGCAGTATTTT	CASSLSYRTTDTQYF
TRBV10-3	-	TRBJ2-1	-	TGTGCCATCAGTGAGTTCAGTCACTCCCCGGACCCGTACGATGAGCAGTTCTTC	CAISEFSHSPDPYDEQFF
TRBV29-1	-	TRBJ2-6	-	TGCAGCACCGACATCTGTGGGGCCAACGTCCTGACTTTC	CSTDICGANVLTF
TRBV28	-	TRBJ2-4	-	TGTGCCAGCAGTTCCACAACGGGCCTAATCAAAAACATTCAGTACTTC	CASSSTTGLIKNIQYF
TRBV12-3/TRBV12-4	TRBD2	TRBJ2-2	few	TGTGCCAGCAGTTTACGAGGGAGGGAGAACACCGGGGAGCTGTTTTTT	CASSLRGRENTGELFF
TRBV12-3/TRBV12-4	-	TRBJ1-1	-	TGTGCCAGCAGTAGACAGGCCTCAGGGAATCAAGCTTCCTTT	CASSRQASGNQASF
TRBV6-5	-	TRBJ2-7	once	TGTGCCAGCAGTCGGGGTATGGGCTGGGGCAGCGAGCAGTACTTC	CASSRGMGWGSEQYF
TRBV12-3/TRBV12-4	-	TRBJ1-6	-	TGTGCCAGCAGTTTTGGCGGTTCGGGTTTACCCCTCCATTTT	CASSFGGSGLPLHF
TRBV11-2	-	TRBJ1-5	-	TGTGCCAGCAGCTCAACTCTAGGAGGGGGAACATATGCGCAGCATTTT	CASSSTLGGGTYAQHF
TRBV4-1	-	TRBJ2-3	-	TGCGCCAGCAGCCAAGGACTAGGGCTCACAGATACGCAGTATTTT	CASSQGLGLTDTQYF
TRBV11-3	-	TRBJ1-1	-	TGTGCAGGCAGCTTTTCACTGAGCACTGAAGCTTTCTTT	CAGSFSLSTEAFF
TRBV28	-	TRBJ1-5	-	TGTGCCAGCAGACCGATGGGACTTAACAATCAGCCCCAGCATTTT	CASRPMGLNNQPQHF
TRBV7-8	TRBD1	TRBJ2-3	many	TGTGCCAGCAGCTTGACAGTTCCGGGACAGGATTTGGCGCAGTATTTT	CASSLTVPGQDLAQYF
TRBV12-3/TRBV12-4	-	TRBJ2-1	-	TGTGCCAGCAGTCCCGGGGACACCTGGAGCTCCTACAATGAGCAGTTCTTC	CASSPGDTWSSYNEQFF
TRBV11-3	-	TRBJ1-1	-	TGTGCCAGCAGCTTAGTGGCTGGGCTAACTGAAGCTTTCTTT	CASSLVAGLTEAFF
TRBV5-4	-	TRBJ2-1	-	TGTGCCAGCAGTCCCGGGAGCTCCTACAATATGCAGTTCTTC	CASSPGSSYNMQFF
TRBV4-1	TRBD1	TRBJ1-3	-	TGCGCCAGCATCCAAGTGGCCGACAGGGACGGAAACACCATATATTTT	CASIQVADRDGNTIYF
TRBV29-1	-	TRBJ1-2	-	TGCAGCGCTCTAGGAGGGACCACGCTTTATACCGGCTACACCTTC	CSALGGTTLYTGYTF
TRBV7-3	-	TRBJ2-2	-	TGTGCCAGCAGCCCGCTACGGAACGGGAGTAACACCGGGGAGCTGTTTTTT	CASSPLRNGSNTGELFF
TRBV20-1	TRBD2	TRBJ2-1	many	TGCAGTGCTAAAAGCGGGGGACATAATGAGCAGTTCTTC	CSAKSGGHNEQFF
TRBV6-6	TRBD2	TRBJ2-1	many	TGTGCCAGCAGTAGCGGGAGAGACTACAATGAGCAGTTCTTC	CASSSGRDYNEQFF
TRBV5-1	TRBD2	TRBJ2-1	-	TGCGCCAGCAGGACTAGCGGAAACAATGAGCACTTCTTC	CASRTSGNNEHFF
TRBV13	-	TRBJ2-7	-	TGTGCCAGCAGCTCGGGCTTCTCGGGGTCCGAGCAGTACTTC	CASSSGFSGSEQYF
TRBV11-3	-	TRBJ2-1	-	TGTGCCAGCAGCTTAGAGGGCGGAGGATCCCTTCTTTATGATGAGCCATTCTTC	CASSLEGGGSLLYDEPFF
TRBV6-1	-	TRBJ1-3	many	TGTGCCAGCAGTGAAATGTGGGGGACCTCTGGAAACACCATATATTTT	CASSEMWGTSGNTIYF
TRBV4-2	TRBD2	TRBJ2-3	once	TGTGCTAGCATCCACGGGCGGACTAGCAGGAGGGATACGCAGTATTTT	CASIHGRTSRRDTQYF
TRBV20-1	-	TRBJ2-5	-	TGCTGTGCTAGTGGGATTGGGACCACGGAGGAGACCCGGTACTTC	CCASGIGTTEETRYF
TRBV5-4	TRBD1	TRBJ2-5	-	TGTACCAGCAGCTTGAACAGGGGTCAAGAGACCCGGTACTTC	CTSSLNRGQETRYF
TRBV28	TRBD1	TRBJ1-6	many	TGTGCCAGCAGTTCGACCTTACTCCGGGACAGGAATTCACCCCTCCACTTT	CASSSTLLRDRNSPLHF
TRBV11-2	-	TRBJ2-3	-	TGTGCCAGCAGCTTCGGGGGAAGGGGCACAGATACGCAGTATTTT	CASSFGGRGTDTQYF
TRBV20-1	-	TRBJ2-3	many	TGCAGTGCTAGAGATACGGCTAGCGCCCTGAGTACGCAGTATTTT	CSARDTASALSTQYF